Listed below are T cell receptor beta chains from one sample, sequenced in a study of early T cells in non-severe SARS-CoV-2 infection. A single record per CDR3 protein comes from TCRdb applying MiXCR to the 5' RACE reads. The profile shows around 60,000 distinct CDR3 sequences, around 12% of them singletons. The source material was whole blood. All receptors derive from an adult who was a healthcare worker with PCR-confirmed SARS-CoV-2 infection or an uninfected control (not recorded which). Both conserved end residues are part of each CDR3. Each record gives: CDR3 DNA, CDR3 protein, D gene, J gene, clone size, V gene. A D gene is named only where the DNA matches it firmly. Only some rows state a clone size, as once, few, many or a class for expanded clones.

CDR3nt: TGTGCCAGCAGCTTGGACAGGTGGGACTATGGCTACACCTTC; CDR3aa: CASSLDRWDYGYTF; d_gene: TRBD1; j_gene: TRBJ1-2; abundance: -; v_gene: TRBV7-9
CDR3nt: TGTGCCTGGACTAGAGGTGGGGCAGGGAAGGACTATGGCTACACCTTC; CDR3aa: CAWTRGGAGKDYGYTF; d_gene: -; j_gene: TRBJ1-2; abundance: -; v_gene: TRBV30
CDR3nt: TGCGCCAGCAACGCGGGACTTATTTCCTCTGGGGCCAACGTCCTGACTTTC; CDR3aa: CASNAGLISSGANVLTF; d_gene: -; j_gene: TRBJ2-6; abundance: -; v_gene: TRBV5-1
CDR3nt: TGTGCCAGCAGACCCCTTGAGTGGGGAAACTACGAGCAGTACTTC; CDR3aa: CASRPLEWGNYEQYF; d_gene: -; j_gene: TRBJ2-7; abundance: many; v_gene: TRBV6-1
CDR3nt: TGTGCCAGCAGTTGGGGGGGAGGAGAGACCCAGTACTTC; CDR3aa: CASSWGGGETQYF; d_gene: TRBD2; j_gene: TRBJ2-5; abundance: few; v_gene: TRBV12-3/TRBV12-4
CDR3nt: TGTGCCAGCACCCCCAACCCCGACAATGAGCAGTTCTTC; CDR3aa: CASTPNPDNEQFF; d_gene: -; j_gene: TRBJ2-1; abundance: many; v_gene: TRBV2
CDR3nt: TGTGCCAGCAGTACAGGACAGGGGGCCCACGAGCAGTACTTC; CDR3aa: CASSTGQGAHEQYF; d_gene: TRBD1; j_gene: TRBJ2-7; abundance: many; v_gene: TRBV6-6
CDR3nt: TGTGCCAGCAGCCGCAAGGACGGATACACAGATACGCAGTATTTT; CDR3aa: CASSRKDGYTDTQYF; d_gene: -; j_gene: TRBJ2-3; abundance: many; v_gene: TRBV7-9
CDR3nt: TGTGCCAGCAGTTTTACCGGAACCCTCCACTTT; CDR3aa: CASSFTGTLHF; d_gene: -; j_gene: TRBJ1-6; abundance: -; v_gene: TRBV6-6
CDR3nt: TGCGCCAGCAGCGATCCCGGGACTAGGCTCACAGATACGCAGTATTTT; CDR3aa: CASSDPGTRLTDTQYF; d_gene: TRBD2; j_gene: TRBJ2-3; abundance: -; v_gene: TRBV10-2
CDR3nt: TGCAGCGTGCAGCTACGTGGGCTCGGTGAGCAGTTCTTC; CDR3aa: CSVQLRGLGEQFF; d_gene: -; j_gene: TRBJ2-1; abundance: many; v_gene: TRBV29-1
CDR3nt: TGCAGTGCTAGAGATCCGGGGGCGCGGGTTGAAGCTTTCTTT; CDR3aa: CSARDPGARVEAFF; d_gene: -; j_gene: TRBJ1-1; abundance: few; v_gene: TRBV20-1
CDR3nt: TGTGCCAGCAGTATACAGACAGATACGCAGTATTTT; CDR3aa: CASSIQTDTQYF; d_gene: -; j_gene: TRBJ2-3; abundance: -; v_gene: TRBV2
CDR3nt: TGTGCCAGCAGCCCCTCCGGGGAGGGCCTGGTAGAGTTCTTC; CDR3aa: CASSPSGEGLVEFF; d_gene: TRBD2; j_gene: TRBJ2-1; abundance: many; v_gene: TRBV7-3
CDR3nt: TGCAGTGCTATCGTGCCTGGGGCCAACGTCCTGACTTTC; CDR3aa: CSAIVPGANVLTF; d_gene: -; j_gene: TRBJ2-6; abundance: few; v_gene: TRBV20-1
CDR3nt: TGTGCCAGCAGACTACGACGGGAGCGCAACAATGAGCAGTTCTTC; CDR3aa: CASRLRRERNNEQFF; d_gene: -; j_gene: TRBJ2-1; abundance: many; v_gene: TRBV6-7
CDR3nt: TGCAGCGTTAAAGGCCGTAGCACAGATACGCAGTATTTT; CDR3aa: CSVKGRSTDTQYF; d_gene: -; j_gene: TRBJ2-3; abundance: -; v_gene: TRBV29-1
CDR3nt: TGTGCCAGCAGCCCCTATACGAACACCGGGGAGCTGTTTTTT; CDR3aa: CASSPYTNTGELFF; d_gene: -; j_gene: TRBJ2-2; abundance: many; v_gene: TRBV11-3
CDR3nt: TGCAGTGCTAGAGATCCCGACTTTACCTACAATGAGCAGTTCTTC; CDR3aa: CSARDPDFTYNEQFF; d_gene: -; j_gene: TRBJ2-1; abundance: many; v_gene: TRBV20-1
CDR3nt: TGTGCCAGCAGCTTAGGCAGGCAGGTCCAAGAGACCCAGTACTTC; CDR3aa: CASSLGRQVQETQYF; d_gene: -; j_gene: TRBJ2-5; abundance: many; v_gene: TRBV7-9
CDR3nt: TGTGCCAGCTCACCAGGCGCAGGGGGCATAGCTTTCTTT; CDR3aa: CASSPGAGGIAFF; d_gene: TRBD1; j_gene: TRBJ1-1; abundance: few; v_gene: TRBV18
CDR3nt: TGCAGTGCTAGTTCCGGGACTAGCGGGTCGGGCAATGAGCAGTTCTTC; CDR3aa: CSASSGTSGSGNEQFF; d_gene: TRBD2; j_gene: TRBJ2-1; abundance: many; v_gene: TRBV20-1
CDR3nt: TGTGCTAGTGGTTTCTCGACAGGGGGTTCCTCTGGGGCCAACGTCCTGACTTTC; CDR3aa: CASGFSTGGSSGANVLTF; d_gene: TRBD1; j_gene: TRBJ2-6; abundance: many; v_gene: TRBV12-5
CDR3nt: TGTGCCAGCAGCTTTATTGGGACAGGGGCCTACGAGCAGTACTTC; CDR3aa: CASSFIGTGAYEQYF; d_gene: TRBD1; j_gene: TRBJ2-7; abundance: many; v_gene: TRBV7-2
CDR3nt: TGCAGTGCACAGAGTACCGGACAGACCTATGGCTACACCTTC; CDR3aa: CSAQSTGQTYGYTF; d_gene: -; j_gene: TRBJ1-2; abundance: many; v_gene: TRBV20-1
CDR3nt: TGTGCCAGCAGCCTCGAGCAGGGGTATTCCACTGAAGCTTTCTTT; CDR3aa: CASSLEQGYSTEAFF; d_gene: -; j_gene: TRBJ1-1; abundance: few; v_gene: TRBV7-8
CDR3nt: TGTGCCAGCAGCGTAAGCGCAGCTGGGGCCAACGTCCTGACTTTC; CDR3aa: CASSVSAAGANVLTF; d_gene: -; j_gene: TRBJ2-6; abundance: many; v_gene: TRBV9
CDR3nt: TGTGCCACCAGTGATCCGGGACTAGCGGGAGATCGGTACACCGGGGAGCTGTTTTTT; CDR3aa: CATSDPGLAGDRYTGELFF; d_gene: TRBD2; j_gene: TRBJ2-2; abundance: few; v_gene: TRBV24-1
CDR3nt: TGTGCCAGCAGTCCAAGGAGGGGGTGGGGAGAAAAACTGTTTTTT; CDR3aa: CASSPRRGWGEKLFF; d_gene: -; j_gene: TRBJ1-4; abundance: many; v_gene: TRBV27
CDR3nt: TGTGCCAGCAGCTTTGTGGGACAGCTCTATGGCTACACCTTC; CDR3aa: CASSFVGQLYGYTF; d_gene: TRBD1; j_gene: TRBJ1-2; abundance: -; v_gene: TRBV7-9
CDR3nt: TGTGCCAGCAGAACAACAGGGACCGGGGAGCTGTTTTTT; CDR3aa: CASRTTGTGELFF; d_gene: -; j_gene: TRBJ2-2; abundance: many; v_gene: TRBV11-2
CDR3nt: TGTGCCAGCAGTCTCGACAGGGACAGTCAGCCCCAGCATTTT; CDR3aa: CASSLDRDSQPQHF; d_gene: TRBD1; j_gene: TRBJ1-5; abundance: -; v_gene: TRBV12-3/TRBV12-4
CDR3nt: TGCAGTGCTAGAGGAGAAGGAGGGCGAGAGGGCGAGCAGTACTTC; CDR3aa: CSARGEGGREGEQYF; d_gene: -; j_gene: TRBJ2-7; abundance: few; v_gene: TRBV20-1
CDR3nt: TGTGCCAGCAGGCCTCGGAGGTCGACCGGGGAGCTGTTTTTT; CDR3aa: CASRPRRSTGELFF; d_gene: -; j_gene: TRBJ2-2; abundance: -; v_gene: TRBV6-1
CDR3nt: TGCAGTGCTAGTATCTCGGTGGGAGAGACCCAGTACTTC; CDR3aa: CSASISVGETQYF; d_gene: -; j_gene: TRBJ2-5; abundance: many; v_gene: TRBV20-1
CDR3nt: TGTGCCAGCAGTTTAGGGGTCGAACCCCAGCATTTT; CDR3aa: CASSLGVEPQHF; d_gene: -; j_gene: TRBJ1-5; abundance: many; v_gene: TRBV12-3/TRBV12-4
CDR3nt: TGTGCCATCAGTGAGTCACCGAACACCGGGGAGCTGTTTTTT; CDR3aa: CAISESPNTGELFF; d_gene: -; j_gene: TRBJ2-2; abundance: many; v_gene: TRBV10-3